These T cell receptor beta chains were read from a single sample in a study of blood T cell repertoires in COVID-19. Sequenced by immunoSEQ multiplex PCR; TCRdb stores in-frame clones only, minus some. The sample includes about 210,000 clones, about 91% of them seen just once. Sequenced sample: peripheral blood. All receptors come from a woman aged 40 to 49 with acute or convalescent COVID-19. Each CDR3 is given with its conserved first and last residue. A D gene is named only where the DNA matches it firmly. Size tells how often a clone was seen (once, few, many) or the class of an expanded clone, and some rows leave it out.

>TRBJ2-3|NA|TRBV4-1|TRBD1|17
CASSQGTQGAKTDTQYF
TGCGCCAGCAGCCAGGGGACTCAGGGGGCGAAAACAGATACGCAGTATTTT
>TRBJ1-2|once|TRBV2|TRBD1|13
CASRQDREDGYTF
TGTGCCAGCAGGCAGGACAGGGAGGATGGCTACACCTTC
>TRBJ1-1|NA|TRBV9|NA|13
CASSASAVTEAFF
TGTGCCAGCAGCGCCTCGGCGGTAACTGAAGCTTTCTTT
>TRBJ1-1|once|TRBV5-1|NA|14
CASTRTDSNTEAFF
TGCGCCAGCACCCGGACAGATTCGAACACTGAAGCTTTCTTT
>TRBJ1-1|NA|TRBV7-9|TRBD1|19
CASSLLKWGQGAMNTEAFF
TGTGCCAGCAGCCTACTCAAATGGGGGCAGGGGGCGATGAACACTGAAGCTTTCTTT
>TRBJ1-1|NA|TRBV6-6|NA|15
CASFIQAGTNTEAFF
TGTGCCAGTTTCATACAGGCGGGAACGAACACTGAAGCTTTCTTT
>TRBJ1-2|NA|TRBV4-1|TRBD1|16
CASSQPYRGQDYGYTF
TGCGCCAGCAGCCAACCCTACAGGGGGCAAGACTATGGCTACACCTTC
>TRBJ2-1|NA|TRBV10-3|NA|13
CAISLKTDNEQFF
TGTGCCATCAGCCTTAAAACTGACAATGAGCAGTTCTTC
>TRBJ1-2|NA|TRBV13|NA|15
CASSLRQLANYGYTF
TGTGCCAGCAGCTTGCGACAGCTCGCTAACTATGGCTACACCTTC
>TRBJ1-3|NA|TRBV7-2|NA|15
CASSLAGVGGNTIYF
TGTGCCAGCAGCTTGGCAGGGGTTGGTGGAAACACCATATATTTT
>TRBJ2-1|NA|TRBV29-1|NA|12
CSASLGWNEQFF
TGCAGCGCCTCACTTGGTTGGAATGAGCAGTTCTTC
>TRBJ2-1|NA|TRBV19|NA|14
CASSIRGGHNEQFF
TGTGCCAGTAGTATAAGGGGGGGCCATAATGAGCAGTTCTTC
>TRBJ1-2|NA|TRBV9|NA|12
CASSVGIYGYTF
TGTGCCAGCAGCGTGGGCATCTATGGCTACACCTTC
>TRBJ1-1|NA|TRBV7-6|NA|14
CASSLTQGLTEAFF
TGTGCCAGCAGCTTAACCCAGGGGCTCACTGAAGCTTTCTTT
>TRBJ1-2|NA|TRBV12-3/TRBV12-4|NA|12
CASSTQGIGYTF
TGTGCCAGCAGTACACAGGGAATTGGCTACACCTTC
>TRBJ2-5|NA|TRBV5-5|NA|17
CASSLYPSGTAQETQYF
TGTGCCAGCAGCTTGTACCCCAGCGGTACGGCCCAAGAGACCCAGTACTTC
>TRBJ1-1|NA|TRBV10-3|TRBD1|14
CAISIGQATTEAFF
TGTGCCATCAGCATTGGACAGGCAACAACTGAAGCTTTCTTT
>TRBJ1-1|NA|TRBV5-5|TRBD1|16
CASSLEGQGPITEAFF
TGTGCCAGCAGCTTGGAGGGACAGGGGCCAATCACTGAAGCTTTCTTT
>TRBJ1-4|NA|TRBV5-5|TRBD1|16
CASSLLGGRGDEKLFF
TGTGCCAGCAGCTTGCTAGGGGGCCGCGGCGATGAAAAACTGTTTTTT
>TRBJ1-3|NA|TRBV11-2|NA|17
CASKSGGPVVSGNTIYF
TGTGCCAGCAAAAGCGGGGGGCCCGTCGTCTCTGGAAACACCATATATTTT
>TRBJ1-2|NA|TRBV29-1|TRBD1|15
CSVWTGSISNYGYTF
TGCAGCGTCTGGACAGGATCCATCTCTAACTATGGCTACACCTTC
>TRBJ2-3|NA|TRBV7-8|TRBD2|15
CASSLVTSAMDTQYF
TGTGCCAGCAGCTTAGTCACTAGCGCCATGGATACGCAGTATTTT
>TRBJ2-3|few|TRBV4-1|TRBD2|16
CASSHISGGASDTQYF
TGCGCCAGCAGCCATATTAGCGGGGGGGCTTCTGATACGCAGTATTTT
>TRBJ1-5|NA|TRBV7-8|NA|14
CASSLEGLPWPQHF
TGTGCCAGCAGTCTAGAGGGACTGCCATGGCCCCAGCATTTT
>TRBJ1-1|NA|TRBV14|TRBD1|16
CASSQGGTVLNTEAFF
TGTGCCAGCAGCCAAGGGGGGACAGTCTTGAACACTGAAGCTTTCTTT
>TRBJ1-2|once|TRBV28|NA|16
CASSLGRGTGYGGYTF
TGTGCCAGCAGTTTAGGCCGTGGCACCGGGTATGGTGGCTACACCTTC
>TRBJ2-5|NA|TRBV5-8|NA|15
CASSLDRVILETQYF
TGTGCCAGCAGCTTGGACAGGGTTATTTTAGAAACCCAGTACTTC
>TRBJ1-6|NA|TRBV5-6|NA|14
CASSTGYSSSPLHF
TGTGCCAGCAGCACAGGGTATTCCAGCTCACCCCTCCACTTT
>TRBJ1-3|NA|TRBV28|NA|13
CASTRTASNTIYF
TGTGCCAGCACCCGGACAGCCTCCAACACCATATATTTT
>TRBJ2-3|once|TRBV13|NA|14
CASEEQGIRDTQYF
TGTGCCAGCGAGGAACAGGGAATACGAGATACGCAGTATTTT
>TRBJ2-3|NA|TRBV11-1|TRBD1|16
CASSLARGQDTDTQYF
TGTGCCAGCAGCTTAGCGCGGGGACAGGACACAGATACGCAGTATTTT
>TRBJ1-3|NA|TRBV2|NA|15
CASSVDRLSGNTIYF
TGTGCCAGCAGTGTTGACAGGTTATCTGGAAACACCATATATTTT
>TRBJ1-1|NA|TRBV24-1|NA|18
CATSDLVPSLRSNTEAFF
TGTGCCACCAGTGATTTAGTACCCTCTCTACGGAGTAACACTGAAGCTTTCTTT
>TRBJ1-2|NA|TRBV7-2|NA|15
CASSLSATGTYGYTF
TGTGCCAGCAGCTTAAGCGCCACAGGGACCTATGGCTACACCTTC
>TRBJ2-1|NA|TRBV29-1|TRBD2|16
CSVEGGERSIYNEQFF
TGCAGCGTTGAGGGGGGGGAGCGATCGATTTACAATGAGCAGTTCTTC
>TRBJ1-2|NA|TRBV4-1|NA|15
CASSQPLGEPYGYTF
TGCGCCAGCAGCCAACCCCTAGGGGAACCCTATGGCTACACCTTC
>TRBJ1-2|NA|TRBV6-5|TRBD1|16
CASSYLPRQGDYGYTF
TGTGCCAGCAGTTACTTGCCACGACAGGGAGACTATGGCTACACCTTC
>TRBJ1-1|NA|TRBV5-1|NA|14
CASTQGRGSAEAFF
TGCGCCAGTACTCAGGGGAGGGGGTCGGCTGAAGCTTTCTTT